This T cell receptor (beta chain) was captured by sequencing in a study of radiation and T cells in renal cell carcinoma. On this clone: Its matching antigen is unknown.

Study-level points and caveats: Irradiated tumors had higher TCR clonality than control tumors.

The CDR3 totals 15 residues. Germline V gene sequence: CDR1 SGHRS, CDR2 YFSETQ. Trimming shortened V by 3 bases and J by 4 bases, and 16 bases separated the two germline ends. Measured with immunoSEQ multiplex PCR; TCRdb has only the in-frame clones, and not every one. The sample has approximately 14,000 clones, around 65% seen once; the top ten hold around 29%. As for treatment: 15 Gy SBRT to primary tumor, nephrectomy 4 weeks later. Specimen: tumor tissue, collected from a patient whose treatment included radiotherapy and nephrectomy. The TCR sequence derives from a woman between 70 and 85 years old with renal cell carcinoma. The chain has TRBV5-1 and TRBJ1-1, with D hard to call. The CDR3 nucleotides read TGCGCCAGCAGCTCGGCGATGAGGCGGGGCACTGAAGCTTTCTTT. Encoded protein: CASSSAMRRGTEAFF.